A selection of T cell receptor beta chains follows, all from one sample in a study of shared clonotypes between healthy human individuals. TCRdb's copy holds only in-frame clones and misses some; the assay was immunoSEQ multiplex PCR. The sample carries millions of clones, approximately 94% recorded once. Sequencing input: naive CD4+ T cells sorted from blood. The receptors come from a man between 18 and 29 years old in good health. Both conserved end residues are part of each CDR3. The order of the fields is V gene, J gene, CDR3 length, D gene, CDR3 DNA, CDR3 protein. D genes are given only for firm matches.

TRBV28	TRBJ2-7	13	TRBD2	TGTGCCAGCAATCGGGGAGGGGCCTACGAGCAGTACTTC	CASNRGGAYEQYF
TRBV10-2	TRBJ1-5	14	TRBD1	TGCGCCAGCCGGGGAGGGCAGGGGGGTCAGCCCCAGCATTTT	CASRGGQGGQPQHF
TRBV5-1	TRBJ2-1	18	.	TGCGCCAGCAGCTTGGGTACCCTGGGCGCCAGGGGCTACAATGAGCAGTTCTTC	CASSLGTLGARGYNEQFF
TRBV28	TRBJ2-7	15	TRBD2	TGTGCCAGCAGCCCGCGGGGGGCCTTAACCTACGAGCAGTACTTC	CASSPRGALTYEQYF
TRBV11-2	TRBJ2-7	16	TRBD1	TGTGCCAGCAGCTCCATTACACAGGGGGCGGGCTACGAGCAGTACTTC	CASSSITQGAGYEQYF
TRBV2	TRBJ1-5	16	.	TGTGCCAGCGGGGGACGGAACTCCTATAGCAATCAGCCCCAGCATTTT	CASGGRNSYSNQPQHF
TRBV5-1	TRBJ1-1	15	.	TGCGCCAGCACCACTGGGGCAGTAGCGGTCACTGAAGCTTTCTTT	CASTTGAVAVTEAFF
TRBV11-2	TRBJ1-5	18	.	TGTGCCAGCAGCTTAGATTTAGGGGCAGGTGGGCACAATCAGCCCCAGCATTTT	CASSLDLGAGGHNQPQHF
TRBV5-6	TRBJ1-2	15	.	TGTGCCAGCAGCTTGCGGGGGGTGGAGTTCTATGGCTACACCTTC	CASSLRGVEFYGYTF
TRBV19	TRBJ1-6	17	TRBD1	TGTGCCAGTAGCGAGCTGGACAGGGGGCTTTATAATTCACCCCTCCACTTT	CASSELDRGLYNSPLHF
TRBV5-4	TRBJ1-2	14	TRBD1	TGTGCCAGCACCTCGGACAGGGCTAACTATGGCTACACCTTC	CASTSDRANYGYTF
TRBV5-1	TRBJ2-3	17	.	TGCGCCAGCACTCCCCATCCCGGGACACCGAGCACAGATACGCAGTATTTT	CASTPHPGTPSTDTQYF
TRBV5-5	TRBJ2-7	15	TRBD1	TGTGCCAGCAGCTTGGAAGGGACAGGGGTCTACGAGCAGTACTTC	CASSLEGTGVYEQYF
TRBV13	TRBJ1-1	15	.	TGTGCCAGCAGCTTAGGGGCGAGACTGAACACTGAAGCTTTCTTT	CASSLGARLNTEAFF
TRBV7-2	TRBJ2-6	18	.	TGTGCCAGCAGCCCCGGGACACCCCTACTTCCTCTGGCCAACGTCCTGACTTTC	CASSPGTPLLPLANVLTF
TRBV19	TRBJ2-7	16	.	TGTGCCAGTAGTATAGATGTGACACGGCATACCTACGAGCAGTACTTC	CASSIDVTRHTYEQYF